The 26 T cell receptor beta chains below all came from one sample that was sequenced in a study of CD8+CD57+ T cells in acquired aplastic anemia. Patients chosen for sequencing had CD8+CD57+ cells that had expanded, as shown by flow cytometry. TCR beta VDJ combinations and CDR3 sequences were profiled from genomic DNA. TCRdb re-called the reads with MiXCR, one entry per CDR3 protein. The sample includes about 160,000 distinct CDR3 sequences, roughly two thirds of them seen just once. Sequenced sample: sorted CD4+, CD8+, or CD8+CD57+ T cells (not recorded which) from PBMCs. These receptors originate from a human donor with aplastic anemia.

This clonotype was detected only once. This chain links TRBV15 with TRBJ2-5; 8 bases are shared with TRBD2. Germline V lookup: CDR1 LNHNV, CDR2 YYDKDF (reference sequence). The CDR3 sequence is 15 residues long. With V trimmed by 2 bases and J by 5 bases, 7 bases remained unmatched. The CDR3 nucleotides read TGTGCCACCAGCAGAACCGGGGGGGCCGGGGAGACCCAGTACTTC. The encoded protein is CATSRTGGAGETQYF. Supplemented by reference TRBV15 and TRBJ2-5, the full variable domain reads DAMVIQNPRYQVTQFGKPVTLSCSQTLNHNVMYWYQQKSSQAPKLLFHYYDKDFNNEADTPDNFQSRRPNTSFCFLDIRSPGLGDTAMYLCATSRTGGAGETQYFGPGTRLLVL.

V gene TRBV7-9 combines with J gene TRBJ2-5, with 11 bases lining up with TRBD1. V lost 7 bases and J lost 1; bases outside the gene matches: 8. Germline CDR1 and CDR2: SEHNR and FQNEAQ (reference sequence). This CDR3 comprises 16 residues. For the CDR3, the DNA is TGTGCCAGCACCCCTCGGGACAGGGGGGGCCAAGAGACCCAGTACTTC. It yields the protein CASTPRDRGGQETQYF.

CDR3 loop: CASTDSTSGEWTFYEQYF. DNA of the CDR3: TGTGCCAGCACTGATTCTACCTCGGGAGAATGGACTTTCTACGAGCAGTACTTC. This chain joins TRBV2 and TRBJ2-7, with D perhaps TRBD2 (6 bases). V was cut by 7 bases and J by 3 bases, with 28 bases left in between. The CDR3 is 18 residues long. Germline lookup yields CDR1 SNHLY and CDR2 FYNNEI.

This clonotype turned up a few times. The J gene is TRBJ2-5, the V gene TRBV24-1; D is ambiguous. There are 12 residues in the CDR3. In germline, CDR1 is KGHDR, CDR2 SFDVKD. V was clipped by 4 bases and J by 7 bases, with 9 bases between them. The CDR3 nucleotides read TGTGCCACCAGTGACCAAGCAACGACCCAGTACTTC. This encodes CATSDQATTQYF.

The V gene is TRBV4-1, the J gene TRBJ2-7; 7 positions agree with TRBD1. Germline assignment: CDR1 MGHRA and CDR2 YSYEKL. There are 16 residues in the CDR3. The ends lost 1 base at V and 2 bases at J; junction bases unmatched: 8. DNA for the CDR3: TGCGCCAGCAGCCAAGCTGCGGACAGGCCAACCTACGAGCAGTACTTC. It specifies CASSQAADRPTYEQYF.

This chain connects TRBV7-9 to TRBJ2-7; 8 bases match TRBD1. The CDR3 is 14 amino acids. In germline, CDR1 is SEHNR, CDR2 FQNEAQ (reference sequence). Germline trimming cut 6 bases from V and 2 bases from J; bases unmatched to any gene: 6. The CDR3 protein is CASSFPGQAYEQYF. The CDR3 nucleotides read TGTGCCAGCAGTTTCCCGGGACAGGCCTACGAGCAGTACTTC.

The chain employs TRBV19 and TRBJ1-4, with D perhaps TRBD1 (6 bases). The V gene's germline CDR1 is LNHDA and CDR2 SQIVND (reference sequence). The CDR3 sequence is 17 residues long. Trimming left V 3 bases short and J 0 bases short, with 14 bases between. DNA of the CDR3: TGTGCCAGTAGTATCGGCAGGGGTCGAGCAACTAATGAAAAACTGTTTTTT. Translating it yields CASSIGRGRATNEKLFF.

The gene calls are TRBV2 and TRBJ2-2; 7 positions agree with TRBD2. The CDR3 consists of 16 residues. Trimming took 4 bases from V and 0 from J; bases not matched to a gene: 5. CDR1 and CDR2 (germline): SNHLY, FYNNEI. The CDR3 DNA sequence: TGTGCCAGCAGTGTTGGCGGGAGCCCGAACACCGGGGAGCTGTTTTTT. As protein: CASSVGGSPNTGELFF. Full variable domain (rest looked up from reference TRBV2 and TRBJ2-2): EPEVTQTPSHQVTQMGQEVILRCVPISNHLYFYWYRQILGQKVEFLVSFYNNEISEKSEIFDDQFSVERPDGSNFTLKIRSTKLEDSAMYFCASSVGGSPNTGELFFGEGSRLTVL.

V usage is TRBV19 and J usage is TRBJ2-1; D gene uncertain. Germline values: CDR1 LNHDA, CDR2 SQIVND (reference sequence). The CDR3 runs 13 residues. V lost 0 bases and J 4 bases, leaving 4 bases between the germline ends. The CDR3 bases are TGTGCCAGTAGTATAGATATTTACAATGAGCAGTTCTTC. It is translated as CASSIDIYNEQFF. The entire variable domain, with the rest obtained from reference TRBV19 and TRBJ2-1, is as follows: DGGITQSPKYLFRKEGQNVTLSCEQNLNHDAMYWYRQDPGQGLRLIYYSQIVNDFQKGDIAEGYSVSREKKESFPLTVTSAQKNPTAFYLCASSIDIYNEQFFGPGTRLTVL.

The V gene is TRBV20-1, the J gene TRBJ1-5; no definite D call. CDR1 and CDR2 from the germline V gene are DFQATT and SNEGSKA (reference sequence). The CDR3 loop spans 11 amino acids. The V gene lost 3 bases and the J gene lost 6 bases, with 6 bases spanning the gap. The CDR3 nucleotides read TGCAGTGCTAGTCTAGGTCAGCCCCAGCATTTT. This codes for CSASLGQPQHF.

For this clonotype: Here the CDR3 omits its conserved ending phenylalanine or tryptophan, so a read error is the likely source. The chain uses TRBV7-3 and TRBJ2-3, with a possible D match to TRBD1 (6 bases). Deletions cut 3 bases from V and 3 bases from J, with 13 bases between. Germline CDR1 SGHTA, CDR2 FQGTGA. The CDR3 consists of 15 residues. The CDR3 nucleotides read TGTGCCAGCAGCTTTCAGGGGATAGGGACAGATACGCAGTATATT. It yields the protein CASSFQGIGTDTQYI.

The chain employs TRBV12-3 or TRBV12-4 and TRBJ1-2; TRBD1 aligns across 7 bases. V shed 6 bases and J 6 bases; nucleotides not matched to a gene: 10. The CDR3 has 14 residues. As DNA, the CDR3 is TGTGCCAGCAGAAGAGGGACAGCAACTAATGGCTACACCTTC. It codes for CASRRGTATNGYTF.

This clonotype was observed a few times. This chain uses TRBV2 with TRBJ2-3; D might be TRBD1 (7 bases). V lost 6 bases and J 5 bases, leaving 12 bases between the germline ends. There are 13 residues in the CDR3. Germline V lookup: CDR1 SNHLY, CDR2 FYNNEI. As DNA, the CDR3 is TGTGCCAGCAGCCGACAGGGAGGAGATACGCAGTATTTT. Protein sequence: CASSRQGGDTQYF.

CDR3 DNA sequence: TGTGCCATCGGGACAGGGGGCGTCGGAGCTTTCTTT. Translating it yields CAIGTGGVGAFF. The rearrangement joins TRBV10-3 to TRBJ1-1, with 12 bases fitting TRBD1. V was clipped by 8 bases and J by 10 bases; unmatched bases: 5. Germline V gives CDR1 ENHRY, CDR2 SYGVKD. CDR3 length equals 12 residues.

The chain joins TRBV2 to TRBJ1-2, with TRBD1 as a possible D gene (5 bases). Trimming stripped 5 bases from V and 8 bases from J, with 15 bases between. Germline loops: CDR1 SNHLY, CDR2 FYNNEI. The CDR3 length is 13 residues. For the CDR3, the DNA is TGTGCCAGCAGTAGGGGAGAGCTGGGCGGCTACACCTTC. This translates into CASSRGELGGYTF.

The V call is TRBV10-3, the J call TRBJ2-5; TRBD2 is a possible D gene (6 bases). Per germline, CDR1 ENHRY and CDR2 SYGVKD. There are 12 residues in the CDR3. The DNA for the CDR3 is TGTGCTACATCGACCGGGAGCGAGACCCAGTACTTC. Translation: CATSTGSETQYF.

The genes are TRBV2 and TRBJ1-3, with a possible D match to TRBD1 (5 bases). The germline gives CDR1 SNHLY, CDR2 FYNNEI. V was cut by 6 bases and J by 2 bases, with 14 bases left in between. The CDR3 contains 15 residues. CDR3 coding DNA: TGTGCCAGCAGCCCACAGGTCTGGGCTGGAAACACCATATATTTT. Its protein is CASSPQVWAGNTIYF.

The genes are TRBV13 and TRBJ2-1, with D maybe TRBD2 (7 bases). Germline-derived CDR1 and CDR2 are PRHDT and FYEKMQ (reference sequence). Trimming cost V 10 bases and J 6 bases, with 16 bases left between them. The CDR3 spans 13 residues. Here the CDR3 DNA reads TGTGCCACCGGGCGGGGGCGAACCAATGAGCAGTTCTTC. Its translation is CATGRGRTNEQFF.

There are a few counts of this clonotype. J is TRBJ2-5 and V is TRBV24-1, with 16 bases identical to TRBD2. CDR1 is KGHDR and CDR2 is SFDVKD in the germline V gene. V trimming: 3 bases; J trimming: 5 bases; junction bases outside the gene matches: 8. CDR3 length: 18 amino acids. CDR3 amino acids: CATSDPSGTSGRDETQYF. Here the CDR3 DNA reads TGTGCCACCAGTGATCCAAGTGGGACTAGCGGGAGGGATGAGACCCAGTACTTC.

The V call is TRBV20-1, the J call TRBJ2-3, with 8 bases matching TRBD2. CDR3 length equals 16 residues. V shed 0 bases and J 0 bases; nucleotides not matched to a gene: 5. The germline gives CDR1 DFQATT, CDR2 SNEGSKA (reference sequence). CDR3 nucleotides: TGCAGTGCTAGAGATATAGCGGGGCCGAGCACAGATACGCAGTATTTT. It encodes CSARDIAGPSTDTQYF.

CDR3 protein: CASSEGQGHQPQHF. The CDR3 coding sequence is TGTGCCAGTAGCGAGGGACAGGGTCATCAGCCCCAGCATTTT. The genes are TRBV19 and TRBJ1-5; 9 nucleotides line up with TRBD1. The CDR3 spans 14 residues. Trimming cost V 6 bases and J 5 bases; bases outside gene matches: 5. Per germline, CDR1 LNHDA and CDR2 SQIVND (reference sequence). Filled out from reference TRBV19 and TRBJ1-5, the complete variable domain reads DGGITQSPKYLFRKEGQNVTLSCEQNLNHDAMYWYRQDPGQGLRLIYYSQIVNDFQKGDIAEGYSVSREKKESFPLTVTSAQKNPTAFYLCASSEGQGHQPQHFGDGTRLSIL.

The rearrangement uses TRBV25-1 and TRBJ2-3; D gene unclear. Trimming pared 3 bases from V and 4 bases from J, leaving 14 bases between. The CDR3 extends over 15 amino acids. Germline V gives CDR1 MGHDK, CDR2 SYGVNS. This chain's CDR3 is CASSEAGRGADTQYF. The CDR3, as DNA: TGTGCCAGCAGTGAGGCCGGGCGAGGCGCAGATACGCAGTATTTT.

This rearrangement joins TRBV20-1 to TRBJ1-5, with D hard to call. CDR3 length: 12 residues. Germline CDR1 DFQATT, CDR2 SNEGSKA (reference sequence). Trimming removed 6 bases at V and 5 bases at J, with 11 bases between. CDR3 sequence: CSAAPYHQPQHF. The CDR3 DNA follows: TGCAGTGCCGCCCCTTACCATCAGCCCCAGCATTTT.

As for this clonotype: The junction shows a germline mismatch at one end, possibly a read error. The chain has TRBV5-1 and TRBJ2-7, with a tentative D call TRBD2 (6 bases). Looked up from germline, CDR1 is SGHRS and CDR2 is YFSETQ. The CDR3 consists of 13 residues. This CDR3 reads CASSLGGTYEQYF. CDR3 nucleotides: TGTGCCAGCAGCTTGGGGGGAACCTACGAGCAGTACTTC.

The J gene is TRBJ1-2, the V gene TRBV10-3, with 8 bases lining up with TRBD1. The CDR3 loop spans 13 amino acids. CDR1 ENHRY and CDR2 SYGVKD come from the germline V gene. J lost 2 bases, V lost 10 bases, and 6 bases had no gene match. CDR3 sequence (DNA): TGTGCCACGAGACAGGGGACGAACTATGGCTACACCTTC. Amino acid sequence: CATRQGTNYGYTF.

This clonotype was observed a few times. The genes are TRBV7-8 and TRBJ1-4, with no clear D. There are 14 residues in the CDR3. Trimming stripped 4 bases from V and 8 bases from J, with 14 bases between. In germline, CDR1 is SGHVS, CDR2 FQNEAQ. The CDR3 loop reads CASSSSYPGEKLFF. The CDR3 DNA reads TGTGCCAGCAGCTCCTCCTACCCGGGGGAAAAACTGTTTTTT.